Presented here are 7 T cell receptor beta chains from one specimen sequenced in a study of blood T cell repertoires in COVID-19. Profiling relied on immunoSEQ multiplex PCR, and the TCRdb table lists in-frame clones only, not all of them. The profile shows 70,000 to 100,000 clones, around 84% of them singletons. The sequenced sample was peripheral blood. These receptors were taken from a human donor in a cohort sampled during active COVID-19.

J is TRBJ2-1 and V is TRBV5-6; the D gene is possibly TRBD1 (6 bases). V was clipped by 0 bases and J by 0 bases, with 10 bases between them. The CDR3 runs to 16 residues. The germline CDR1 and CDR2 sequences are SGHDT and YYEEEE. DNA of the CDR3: TGTGCCAGCAGCTTGGAGGGACATTTCTCCTACAATGAGCAGTTCTTC. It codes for CASSLEGHFSYNEQFF.

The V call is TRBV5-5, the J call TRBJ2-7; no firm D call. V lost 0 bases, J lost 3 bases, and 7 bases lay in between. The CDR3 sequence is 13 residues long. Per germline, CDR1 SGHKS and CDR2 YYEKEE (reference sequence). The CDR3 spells CASSLATRYEQYF. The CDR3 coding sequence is TGTGCCAGCAGCTTGGCTACCCGCTACGAGCAGTACTTC. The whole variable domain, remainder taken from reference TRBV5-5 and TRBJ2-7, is DAGVTQSPTHLIKTRGQQVTLRCSPISGHKSVSWYQQVLGQGPQFIFQYYEKEERGRGNFPDRFSARQFPNYSSELNVNALLLGDSALYLCASSLATRYEQYFGPGTRLTVT.

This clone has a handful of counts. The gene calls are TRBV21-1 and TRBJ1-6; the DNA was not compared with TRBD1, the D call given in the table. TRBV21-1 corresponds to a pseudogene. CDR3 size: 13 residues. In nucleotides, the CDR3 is TGTGCCAGCGTACCTGACAGGGATTTACCCCTCCACTTT. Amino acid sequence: CASVPDRDLPLHF.

CDR3 sequence: CASTRVRGDQPQHF. The CDR3 DNA follows: TGTGCCAGCACAAGAGTCCGGGGAGATCAGCCCCAGCATTTT. J is TRBJ1-5 and V is TRBV6-5; D gene uncertain. The germline V gene encodes CDR1 MNHEY and CDR2 SVGAGI. The CDR3 consists of 14 residues. Trimming left V 7 bases short and J 5 bases short, with 15 bases between.

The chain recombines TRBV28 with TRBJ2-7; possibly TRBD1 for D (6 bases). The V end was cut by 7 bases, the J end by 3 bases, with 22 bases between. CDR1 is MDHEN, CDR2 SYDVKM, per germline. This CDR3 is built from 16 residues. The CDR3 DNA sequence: TGTGCCAGCACCACTAGGGGCGCAGGGGATCACTACGAGCAGTACTTC. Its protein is CASTTRGAGDHYEQYF.

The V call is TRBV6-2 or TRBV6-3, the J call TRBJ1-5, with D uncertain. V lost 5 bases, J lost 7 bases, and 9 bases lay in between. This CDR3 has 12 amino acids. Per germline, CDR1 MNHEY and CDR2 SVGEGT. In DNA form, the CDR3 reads TGTGCCAGCAGTAGTACAGTACAGCCCCAGCATTTT. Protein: CASSSTVQPQHF.

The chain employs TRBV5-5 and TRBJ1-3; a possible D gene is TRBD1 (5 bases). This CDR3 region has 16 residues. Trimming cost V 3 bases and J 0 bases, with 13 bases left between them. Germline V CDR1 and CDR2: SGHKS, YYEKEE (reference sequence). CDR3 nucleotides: TGTGCCAGCAGCTCCACAGTGACAGCCTCTGGAAACACCATATATTTT. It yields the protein CASSSTVTASGNTIYF. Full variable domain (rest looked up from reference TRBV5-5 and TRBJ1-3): DAGVTQSPTHLIKTRGQQVTLRCSPISGHKSVSWYQQVLGQGPQFIFQYYEKEERGRGNFPDRFSARQFPNYSSELNVNALLLGDSALYLCASSSTVTASGNTIYFGEGSWLTVV.